Shown below are 29 T cell receptor beta chains from a single sample sequenced in a study of shared clonotypes between healthy human individuals. TCRdb's table, derived via immunoSEQ multiplex PCR, lists solely in-frame clones and lacks some. The profile covers some 2.1 million clones, with 80% to 95% appearing a single time and more than 1.5% taken by the ten largest. The naive CD8 subset, CD45RO-negative cells positively selected for CCR7, excluded terminally differentiated effector memory CD45RA+ cells. Material for sequencing was naive CD8+ T cells from PBMCs. The receptors derive from a man aged 18 to 29 in good health. Some clones in this sample may be carry-over from other donors' samples.

The genes are TRBV27 and TRBJ1-1; unclear D gene. Germline CDR1 is MNHEY and CDR2 is SMNVEV (reference sequence). The length of the CDR3 is 14 residues. Trimming took off 1 base at V and 0 bases at J, with 6 bases between the two ends. Here the CDR3 reads CASSLFGLNTEAFF. The CDR3, as DNA: TGTGCCAGCAGTTTATTTGGTTTGAACACTGAAGCTTTCTTT.

The chain has TRBV28 and TRBJ1-1; D is ambiguous. The V end was cut by 8 bases, the J end by 1 base, with 14 bases between. The CDR3 runs to 14 residues. The germline gives CDR1 MDHEN, CDR2 SYDVKM. The CDR3: CASVMGWGNTEAFF. CDR3 DNA: TGTGCCAGCGTCATGGGCTGGGGGAACACTGAAGCTTTCTTT. The full variable domain, rest sourced from reference TRBV28 and TRBJ1-1, is DVKVTQSSRYLVKRTGEKVFLECVQDMDHENMFWYRQDPGLGLRLIYFSYDVKMKEKGDIPEGYSVSREKKERFSLILESASTNQTSMYLCASVMGWGNTEAFFGQGTRLTVV.

This clone was recorded only once. CDR3 nucleotides: TGTGCCAGCAGTTATGCTGATACGCAGTATTTT. This gives the protein CASSYADTQYF. V and J are TRBV6-6 and TRBJ2-3; no clear D. V was trimmed by 3 bases and J by 6 bases, leaving 4 bases between them. The CDR3 length is 11 residues. From germline, CDR1 is MNHNY and CDR2 SVGAGI (reference sequence).

This chain links TRBV6-5 with TRBJ2-1; 7 bases line up with TRBD1. V lost 6 bases and J lost 7; bases outside the gene matches: 9. This CDR3 spans 14 amino acids. Germline V gene lookup returns CDR1 MNHEY and CDR2 SVGAGI. Here the CDR3 DNA reads TGTGCCAGCAGGTCGAACAGGGGTGGGAATGAGCAGTTCTTC. Translating gives CASRSNRGGNEQFF.

The rearrangement links TRBV10-3 to TRBJ1-3, with a weak D call TRBD1 (5 bases). Trimming stripped 6 bases from V and 4 bases from J, with 22 bases between. This CDR3 has 17 residues. The germline V gene encodes CDR1 ENHRY and CDR2 SYGVKD. CDR3 sequence reads: CAISPGAGLFEGNTIYF. The CDR3 bases are TGTGCCATCAGCCCCGGGGCAGGGTTGTTTGAAGGAAACACCATATATTTT.

The chain links TRBV10-3 to TRBJ1-5, with TRBD1 identical over 7 bases. The CDR3 sequence is 18 residues long. Looked up from germline, CDR1 is ENHRY and CDR2 is SYGVKD. V gave up 3 bases and J gave up 2 bases; unmatched junction bases: 13. CDR3 bases: TGTGCCATCAGTGACCCTACAGGGGACTTATATGGCAATCAGCCCCAGCATTTT. It is translated as CAISDPTGDLYGNQPQHF.

The chain links TRBV7-2 to TRBJ2-2; 7 bases match TRBD2. CDR3 length: 16 amino acids. The germline V gene has CDR1 SGHTA and CDR2 FQGNSA. The ends lost 2 bases at V and 6 bases at J; junction bases unmatched: 9. The CDR3 loop reads CASSLYAGDYPGELFF. As DNA, the CDR3 is TGTGCCAGCAGCTTATACGCGGGAGACTACCCCGGGGAGCTGTTTTTT.

The chain employs TRBV4-3 and TRBJ2-2; 7 nucleotides align to TRBD2. CDR3 length: 17 amino acids. Trimming removed 4 bases from V and 3 bases from J; junction bases left unmatched: 11. Looked up from germline, CDR1 is LGHNA and CDR2 is YSLEER. The CDR3 region is CASSLRTSVTDTGELFF. CDR3 sequence (DNA): TGCGCCAGCAGCCTGAGGACTAGTGTAACTGACACCGGGGAGCTGTTTTTT.

The chain uses TRBV10-3 and TRBJ2-1; 7 nucleotides line up with TRBD2. Losses at the gene ends were 5 bases for V and 6 bases for J; bases not matched to a gene: 13. The CDR3 length is 16 residues. Germline V gene sequence: CDR1 ENHRY, CDR2 SYGVKD. CDR3: CAISTVRGEGPNEQFF. CDR3 coding DNA: TGTGCCATCAGTACTGTACGGGGGGAGGGCCCCAATGAGCAGTTCTTC.

A single count supports this clone. The V call is TRBV7-8, the J call TRBJ2-1, with a weak D call TRBD2 (5 bases). Germline CDR1 reads SGHVS; CDR2 reads FQNEAQ. Trimming cost V 3 bases and J 2 bases, with 11 bases left between them. This CDR3 comprises 15 residues. The CDR3 loop reads CASSFGNGPYNEQFF. For the CDR3, the DNA is TGTGCCAGCAGCTTCGGGAACGGGCCCTACAATGAGCAGTTCTTC. Combining the CDR3 with reference TRBV7-8 and TRBJ2-1 gives the whole variable domain GAGVSQSPRYKVAKRGQDVALRCDPISGHVSLFWYQQALGQGPEFLTYFQNEAQLDKSGLPSDRFFAERPEGSVSTLKIQRTQQEDSAVYLCASSFGNGPYNEQFFGPGTRLTVL.

This chain joins TRBV5-1 and TRBJ2-1, with 8 bases identical to TRBD2. CDR3 size: 17 residues. In germline, CDR1 is SGHRS, CDR2 YFSETQ. With V trimmed by 1 base and J by 6 bases, 12 bases remained unmatched. CDR3 in DNA: TGCGCCAGCAGCTTGAAAGGGGCGGGAGGAATTTCCAATGAGCAGTTCTTC. Translating it yields CASSLKGAGGISNEQFF.

Regarding this clone: Distinct nucleotide sequences in the sample also encode this CDR3. The V call is TRBV7-9, the J call TRBJ2-7; the D is unclear. CDR3 size: 14 residues. Trimming shortened V by 3 bases and J by 0 bases, and 9 bases separated the two germline ends. CDR1 is SEHNR, CDR2 FQNEAQ, per germline (reference sequence). The CDR3 loop is CASSLPGSSYEQYF. CDR3 nucleotides: TGTGCCAGCAGCTTGCCAGGCAGCTCCTACGAGCAGTACTTC.

The chain combines TRBV28 with TRBJ2-7; no clear D gene. This CDR3 spans 14 amino acids. V lost 5 bases to trimming and J lost 2 bases, with 13 bases between them. From germline, CDR1 is MDHEN and CDR2 SYDVKM. CDR3: CASSHLGWAYEQYF. CDR3 in DNA: TGTGCCAGCAGTCATTTAGGGTGGGCCTACGAGCAGTACTTC. Looking up the rest from reference TRBV28 and TRBJ2-7 gives the full variable domain: DVKVTQSSRYLVKRTGEKVFLECVQDMDHENMFWYRQDPGLGLRLIYFSYDVKMKEKGDIPEGYSVSREKKERFSLILESASTNQTSMYLCASSHLGWAYEQYFGPGTRLTVT.

This chain joins TRBV7-2 and TRBJ1-3; no reliable D call. Between the trimmed V and J ends, which lost 4 bases and 4 bases, there was a span of 17 bases. Germline assignment: CDR1 SGHTA and CDR2 FQGNSA. There are 16 residues in the CDR3. The CDR3 bases are TGTGCCAGCAGCTCCGCTCGAGGAATGGAAGGAAACACCATATATTTT. Protein product: CASSSARGMEGNTIYF.

This rearrangement joins TRBV28 to TRBJ1-6; TRBD1 matches at 12 bases. Trimming removed 7 bases from V and 8 bases from J; junction bases left unmatched: 6. Germline V gene lookup returns CDR1 MDHEN and CDR2 SYDVKM. There are 15 residues in the CDR3. CDR3 protein: CASTGTGGVYSPLHF. DNA of the CDR3: TGTGCCAGCACCGGGACAGGGGGCGTATATTCACCCCTCCACTTT.

About this clone itself: This CDR3 is also generated by other DNA sequences in the sample. The V call is TRBV5-4, the J call TRBJ2-7; D might be TRBD2 (6 bases). Trimming pared 4 bases from V and 3 bases from J, leaving 17 bases between. CDR3 length: 15 amino acids. CDR1 SGHNT and CDR2 YYREEE come from the germline V gene (reference sequence). Here the CDR3 reads CASSLGRGTGYEQYF. In nucleotides, the CDR3 is TGTGCCAGCAGCCTGGGACGAGGGACTGGCTACGAGCAGTACTTC.

V and J are TRBV28 and TRBJ1-4, with 9 bases fitting TRBD1. The CDR3 covers 16 residues. Trimming at V came to 3 bases and at J to 8 bases, leaving 10 bases not matched to a gene. Germline CDR1 MDHEN, CDR2 SYDVKM. Here the CDR3 reads CASSFRTQGAEEKLFF. CDR3 DNA: TGTGCCAGCAGTTTCCGGACACAGGGGGCGGAGGAAAAACTGTTTTTT.

Here the CDR3 reads CASMPGYSYNEQFF. CDR3 nucleotide sequence: TGTGCCAGCATGCCGGGGTACTCCTACAATGAGCAGTTCTTC. The rearrangement links TRBV28 to TRBJ2-1, with D possibly being TRBD2 (5 bases). From germline, CDR1 is MDHEN and CDR2 SYDVKM. The CDR3 is 14 amino acids. Trimming removed 7 bases from V and 0 bases from J, with 10 bases in between.

The V call is TRBV19, the J call TRBJ2-7; 14 bases match TRBD2. This CDR3 has 15 amino acids. The germline V gene encodes CDR1 LNHDA and CDR2 SQIVND (reference sequence). Germline trimming cut 4 bases from V and 7 bases from J; bases unmatched to any gene: 6. The CDR3 sequence: CASSRGLAGVEEQYF. CDR3 nucleotide sequence: TGTGCCAGTAGTAGGGGACTAGCGGGAGTAGAAGAGCAGTACTTC.

The J gene is TRBJ2-7, the V gene TRBV21-1. TRBV21-1 is deemed a pseudogene. The CDR3 runs 16 residues. CDR3 sequence (DNA): TGTGCCAGCAGGGGGCAGGGAGATCCCCGATCCTACGAGCAGTACTTC. Translated: CASRGQGDPRSYEQYF.

The chain combines TRBV9 with TRBJ1-1; TRBD1 aligns across 10 bases. Looked up from germline, CDR1 is SGDLS and CDR2 is YYNGEE. V lost 4 bases to trimming and J lost 4 bases; unmatched junction nucleotides: 7. The CDR3 runs to 15 residues. The CDR3 loop reads CASSSRTGGATEAFF. The CDR3 region has the DNA TGTGCCAGCAGCTCCCGGACAGGGGGAGCCACTGAAGCTTTCTTT.

V is TRBV11-2 and J is TRBJ2-7; 12 bases agree with TRBD2. The ends lost 5 bases at V and 5 bases at J; junction bases unmatched: 7. Germline V lookup: CDR1 SGHAT, CDR2 FQNNGV. This CDR3 spans 15 amino acids. The CDR3 nucleotides are TGTGCCAGCAGCCAAACACTAGCGGGAGGAGACGAGCAGTACTTC. Translated, it gives CASSQTLAGGDEQYF.

This chain connects TRBV27 to TRBJ1-1, with D tentatively TRBD1 (5 bases). The CDR3 totals 15 residues. V was shortened by 1 base and J by 3 bases, with 12 bases between the two germline ends. CDR1 is MNHEY, CDR2 SMNVEV, per germline (reference sequence). CDR3 nucleotides: TGTGCCAGCAGTTTATGGGGCGAATTTTACACTGAAGCTTTCTTT. Its protein product is CASSLWGEFYTEAFF.

The chain uses TRBV28 and TRBJ2-1; a possible D gene is TRBD1 (5 bases). The CDR3 is made up of 17 amino acids. CDR1 is MDHEN and CDR2 is SYDVKM in the germline V gene. Trimming left V 4 bases short and J 0 bases short, with 16 bases between. CDR3 in DNA: TGTGCCAGCAGTTATCCCACAGGATACCGCTCCTACAATGAGCAGTTCTTC. It translates to CASSYPTGYRSYNEQFF.

The chain employs TRBV18 and TRBJ1-4; 7 bases match TRBD1. With V trimmed by 5 bases and J by 8 bases, 11 bases remained unmatched. Looked up from germline, CDR1 is KGHSH and CDR2 is LQKENI. The CDR3 is 15 amino acids. The CDR3 is CASSTDKDRREKLFF. In DNA form, the CDR3 reads TGTGCCAGCTCAACGGACAAGGACAGGAGGGAAAAACTGTTTTTT.

CDR3 DNA sequence: TGTGCCAGCAGCGCGGCCGGGACTCAAAGCACAGATACGCAGTATTTT. Protein product: CASSAAGTQSTDTQYF. V is TRBV11-3 and J is TRBJ2-3; tentative D call: TRBD2 (6 bases). The CDR3 extends over 16 amino acids. The V end lost 5 bases, the J end lost 0 bases, and 15 bases lay between the germline ends. CDR1 is SGHNT and CDR2 is YENEEA in the germline V gene.

The rearrangement uses TRBV10-3 and TRBJ2-7, with 9 nucleotides matching TRBD1. This CDR3 has 14 residues. Trimming removed 6 bases from V and 2 bases from J; junction bases left unmatched: 5. CDR1 ENHRY and CDR2 SYGVKD come from the germline V gene. CDR3 DNA sequence: TGTGCCATCAGCTCGGACAGGGGTGCCTACGAGCAGTACTTC. Translated: CAISSDRGAYEQYF.

This clone was recorded only once. The V gene is TRBV2, the J gene TRBJ1-4; D gene uncertain. CDR1 and CDR2 from the germline V gene are SNHLY and FYNNEI. The CDR3 contains 15 residues. Trimming took 6 bases from V and 4 from J, leaving 15 bases between them. CDR3 DNA: TGTGCCAGCAGAGCAACCTCCGGATTTAATGAAAAACTGTTTTTT. It encodes CASRATSGFNEKLFF.

V is TRBV11-2 and J is TRBJ2-7; a possible D gene is TRBD2 (6 bases). CDR1 SGHAT and CDR2 FQNNGV come from the germline V gene. Deletions cut 4 bases from V and 10 bases from J, with 11 bases between. This CDR3 contains 11 residues. The CDR3 DNA follows: TGTGCCAGCAGCTCGCCGGGAGCCCAGTACTTC. It specifies CASSSPGAQYF.